The clone carrying this TCR beta chain has more than one count but fewer than ten. CDR1 and CDR2 (germline): MNHEY, SMNVEV (reference sequence). Trimming removed 0 bases from V and 5 bases from J; junction bases left unmatched: 0. CDR3 length: 13 amino acids. Original handling: Using reference gene primer amplification, nucleated cell counts were estimated. Repertoires were generated with immunoSEQ multiplex PCR, while TCRdb's copy carries only in-frame clones and drops some. V and J calls and clone size are copied from that table; D and trimming were computed from the DNA. The sample lists tens of thousands of clones; about 89% were seen once. These data belong to a study of blood T cell repertoires in COVID-19. Study information: PBMCs, B-cell-depleted T cells, or T cells provided the cDNA or gDNA that made up the material.

This receptor was taken from a man in his sixties or seventies with active or convalescent COVID-19. The chain carries TRBV27 and TRBJ1-2; 7 bases align to TRBD1. The sample comprised peripheral blood. The DNA for the CDR3 is TGTGCCAGCAGTTTATCGACAGGGTATGGCTACACCTTC. Translation gives CASSLSTGYGYTF.